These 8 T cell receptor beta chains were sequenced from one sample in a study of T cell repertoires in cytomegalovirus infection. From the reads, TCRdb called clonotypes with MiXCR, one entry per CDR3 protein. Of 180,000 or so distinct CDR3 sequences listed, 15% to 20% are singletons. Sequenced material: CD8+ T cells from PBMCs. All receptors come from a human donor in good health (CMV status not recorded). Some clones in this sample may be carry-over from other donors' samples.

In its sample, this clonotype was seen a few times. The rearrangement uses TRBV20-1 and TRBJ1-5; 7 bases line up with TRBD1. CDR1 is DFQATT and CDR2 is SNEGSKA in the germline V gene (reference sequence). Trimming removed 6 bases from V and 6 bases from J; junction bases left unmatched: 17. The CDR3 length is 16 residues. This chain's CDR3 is CSAQSYRQGSGQPQHF. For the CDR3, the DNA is TGCAGTGCCCAATCCTACCGACAGGGTTCGGGTCAGCCCCAGCATTTT.

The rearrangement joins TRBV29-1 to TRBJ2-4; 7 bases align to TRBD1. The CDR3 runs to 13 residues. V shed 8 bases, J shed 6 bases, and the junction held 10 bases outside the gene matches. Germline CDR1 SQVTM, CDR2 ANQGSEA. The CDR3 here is CSCWGTDINIQYF. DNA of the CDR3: TGCAGCTGCTGGGGGACAGATATAAACATTCAGTACTTC.

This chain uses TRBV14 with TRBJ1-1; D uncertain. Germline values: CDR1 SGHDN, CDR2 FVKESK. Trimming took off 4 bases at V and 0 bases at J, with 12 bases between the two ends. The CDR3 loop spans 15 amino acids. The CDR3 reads CASSRIPDMNTEAFF. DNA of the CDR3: TGTGCCAGCAGCCGAATTCCTGACATGAACACTGAAGCTTTCTTT.

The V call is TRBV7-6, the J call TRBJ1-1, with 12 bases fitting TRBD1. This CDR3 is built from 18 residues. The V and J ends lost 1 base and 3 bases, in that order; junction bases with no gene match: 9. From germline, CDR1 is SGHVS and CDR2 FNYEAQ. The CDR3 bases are TGTGCCAGCAGCTTAGGGGACAGGGGGCCACCGGGGTACACTGAAGCTTTCTTT. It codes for CASSLGDRGPPGYTEAFF.

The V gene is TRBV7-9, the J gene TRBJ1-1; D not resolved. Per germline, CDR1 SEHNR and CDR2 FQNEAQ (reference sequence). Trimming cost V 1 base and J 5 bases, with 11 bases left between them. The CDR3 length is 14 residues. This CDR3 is CASSLGGVGTEAFF. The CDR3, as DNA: TGTGCCAGCAGCTTAGGGGGAGTCGGGACTGAAGCTTTCTTT. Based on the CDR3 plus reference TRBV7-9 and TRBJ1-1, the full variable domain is DTGVSQNPRHKITKRGQNVTFRCDPISEHNRLYWYRQTLGQGPEFLTYFQNEAQLEKSRLLSDRFSAERPKGSFSTLEIQRTEQGDSAMYLCASSLGGVGTEAFFGQGTRLTVV.

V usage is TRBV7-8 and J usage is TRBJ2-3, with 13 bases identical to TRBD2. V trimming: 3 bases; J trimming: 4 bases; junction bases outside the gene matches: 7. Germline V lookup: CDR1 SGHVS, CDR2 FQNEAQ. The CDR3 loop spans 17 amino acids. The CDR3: CASSFGGTSGVSDTQYF. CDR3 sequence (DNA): TGTGCCAGCAGCTTCGGCGGGACTAGCGGGGTTTCAGATACGCAGTATTTT.

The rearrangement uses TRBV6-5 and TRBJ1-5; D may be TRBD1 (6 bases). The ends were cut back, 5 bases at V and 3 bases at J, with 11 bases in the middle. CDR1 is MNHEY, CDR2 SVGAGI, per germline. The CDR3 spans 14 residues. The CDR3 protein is CASSRAGVNQPQHF. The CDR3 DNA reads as TGTGCCAGCAGTCGGGCAGGGGTCAATCAGCCCCAGCATTTT.

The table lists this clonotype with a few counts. CDR3 DNA: TGTGCCAGCAGTCCAGGAAGGTACAATGAGCAGTTCTTC. Translating gives CASSPGRYNEQFF. The J gene is TRBJ2-1, the V gene TRBV6-8; D not resolved. Looked up from germline, CDR1 is MNHGY and CDR2 is SAAAGT. This CDR3 has 13 amino acids. V was shortened by 5 bases and J by 4 bases, with 9 bases between the two germline ends.